Following are 7 T cell receptor beta chains from one sample sequenced in a study of blood T cell repertoires in COVID-19. Clones were read by immunoSEQ multiplex PCR, and TCRdb kept only the in-frame ones, dropping some. Seen here are some 490,000 clones, 88% observed once, and the top ten hold 8.3%. The material sequenced was PBMCs or T cells enriched from blood (not recorded which). The receptor set was obtained from a woman aged 55-70 years who had recovered from COVID-19.

The chain joins TRBV2 to TRBJ1-6, with a tentative D call TRBD1 (5 bases). The germline V and J ends were trimmed by 10 bases and 4 bases, with 17 bases remaining between them. The CDR3 covers 15 residues. Germline V lookup: CDR1 SNHLY, CDR2 FYNNEI. The CDR3 DNA is TGTGCCACCCGTTCCTTGACAGAGTATAATTCACCCCTCCACTTT. Its protein is CATRSLTEYNSPLHF.

This chain links TRBV7-6 with TRBJ1-3; D perhaps matches TRBD1 (5 bases). Per germline, CDR1 SGHVS and CDR2 FNYEAQ. V was pared by 1 base and J by 3 bases, with 7 bases between. This CDR3 is built from 14 residues. In DNA, the CDR3 is TGTGCCAGCAGCTTAGGACAGCTTGGAAACACCATATATTTT. It is translated as CASSLGQLGNTIYF.

This clone was seen a single time. V and J are TRBV4-1 and TRBJ2-7; 8 bases are shared with TRBD1. Unmatched junction bases numbered 9, after V lost 2 bases and J lost 3 bases. Germline CDR1 and CDR2: MGHRA and YSYEKL. CDR3 length: 16 residues. The CDR3 protein is CASSQLGDRSVYEQYF. The CDR3 coding sequence is TGCGCCAGCAGCCAACTGGGGGACAGGAGCGTCTACGAGCAGTACTTC.

Turning to this clone: The same CDR3 is also encoded by other DNA sequences in this sample. This chain links TRBV5-1 with TRBJ1-1; 9 bases fit TRBD1. Germline trimming cut 2 bases from V and 5 bases from J; bases unmatched to any gene: 4. The CDR3 contains 14 residues. CDR1 and CDR2 (germline): SGHRS, YFSETQ. CDR3 sequence (DNA): TGCGCCAGCAGCTTACAGGGGGCAGGAACTGAAGCTTTCTTT. It codes for CASSLQGAGTEAFF.

The chain links TRBV24-1 to TRBJ2-1; 10 nucleotides line up with TRBD1. The CDR3 totals 16 residues. Unmatched junction bases numbered 4, after V lost 2 bases and J lost 4 bases. Germline-derived CDR1 and CDR2 are KGHDR and SFDVKD. The DNA for the CDR3 is TGTGCCACCAGTGATTATCCGGGACAGGGGTACAATGAGCAGTTCTTC. It translates to CATSDYPGQGYNEQFF.

In its sample, this clone was seen a few times. V gene TRBV5-6 combines with J gene TRBJ2-7; 7 nucleotides align to TRBD1. Trimming at V came to 2 bases and at J to 2 bases, leaving 4 bases not matched to a gene. This CDR3 contains 14 residues. Per the germline V gene, CDR1 is SGHDT and CDR2 is YYEEEE. The CDR3 loop is CASSLQGSTYEQYF. The CDR3 DNA reads TGTGCCAGCAGCTTACAGGGGTCGACCTACGAGCAGTACTTC. Filled out from reference TRBV5-6 and TRBJ2-7, the complete variable domain reads DAGVTQSPTHLIKTRGQQVTLRCSPKSGHDTVSWYQQALGQGPQFIFQYYEEEERQRGNFPDRFSGHQFPNYSSELNVNALLLGDSALYLCASSLQGSTYEQYFGPGTRLTVT.

This chain uses TRBV9 with TRBJ1-1; 9 positions match TRBD1. The CDR3 is 15 residues long. In germline, CDR1 is SGDLS, CDR2 YYNGEE. J lost 5 bases, V lost 4 bases, and 9 bases had no gene match. CDR3 sequence reads: CASSRDTGGGTEAFF. CDR3 in DNA: TGTGCCAGCAGCCGAGACACAGGGGGCGGGACTGAAGCTTTCTTT.